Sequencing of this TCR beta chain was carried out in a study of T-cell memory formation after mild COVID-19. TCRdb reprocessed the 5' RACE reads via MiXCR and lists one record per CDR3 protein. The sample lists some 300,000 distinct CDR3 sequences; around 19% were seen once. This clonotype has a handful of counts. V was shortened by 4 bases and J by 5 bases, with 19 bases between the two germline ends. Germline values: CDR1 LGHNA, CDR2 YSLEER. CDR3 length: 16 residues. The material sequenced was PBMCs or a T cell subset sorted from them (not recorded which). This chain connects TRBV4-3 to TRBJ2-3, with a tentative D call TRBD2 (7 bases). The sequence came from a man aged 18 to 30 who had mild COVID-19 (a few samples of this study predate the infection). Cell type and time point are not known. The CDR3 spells CASSLRLAGGIDTQYF. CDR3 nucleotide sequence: TGCGCCAGCAGCCTACGACTAGCCGGGGGCATAGATACGCAGTATTTT.